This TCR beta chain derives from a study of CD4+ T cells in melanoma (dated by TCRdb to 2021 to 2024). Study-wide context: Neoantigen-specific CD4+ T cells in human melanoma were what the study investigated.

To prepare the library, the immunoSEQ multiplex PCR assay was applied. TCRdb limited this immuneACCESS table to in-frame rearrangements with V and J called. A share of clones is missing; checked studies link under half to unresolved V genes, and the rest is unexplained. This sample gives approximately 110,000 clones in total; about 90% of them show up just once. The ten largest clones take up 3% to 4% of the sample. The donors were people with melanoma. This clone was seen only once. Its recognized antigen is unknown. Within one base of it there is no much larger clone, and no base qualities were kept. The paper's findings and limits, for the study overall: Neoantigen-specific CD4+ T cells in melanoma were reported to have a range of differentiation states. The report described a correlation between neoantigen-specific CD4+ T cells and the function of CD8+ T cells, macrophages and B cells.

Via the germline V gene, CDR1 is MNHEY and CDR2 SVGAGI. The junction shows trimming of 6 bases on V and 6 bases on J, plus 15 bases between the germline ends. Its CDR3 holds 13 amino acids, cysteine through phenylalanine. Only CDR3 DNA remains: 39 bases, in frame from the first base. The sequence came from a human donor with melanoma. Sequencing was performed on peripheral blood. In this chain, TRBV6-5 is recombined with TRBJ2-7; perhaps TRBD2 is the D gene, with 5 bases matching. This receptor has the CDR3 CASRRGPGGEQYF. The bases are TGTGCCAGCAGGCGCGGACCTGGAGGCGAGCAGTACTTC.